This T cell receptor beta chain was observed in a study of OX40 agonist ivuxolimab in advanced cancers. Overall study findings and caveats: The study did not work out the antigen specificity of the expanded peripheral T cells. With doses of 0.1 to 3.0 mg/kg, CD4+ and CD8+ blood T cells had undergone clonal expansion by week 6.

CDR1 and CDR2 from the germline V gene are ENHRY and SYGVKD. The CDR3 consists of 11 residues. With 11 bases removed from V and 2 bases from J, the gap between germline ends came to 6 bases. Libraries were prepared by immunoSEQ multiplex PCR; TCRdb keeps only in-frame clonotypes and omits some of them. The sample holds 20,000 to 25,000 clones; about 93% are singletons and the top ten take roughly 60%. For this clone: Its matching antigen is unknown.

The sequencing here drew on CD4+ or CD8+ T cells sorted from blood, taken in a trial of the OX40 agonist ivuxolimab. This sequence was found in an adult with an advanced solid tumor such as melanoma, head and neck, liver or kidney cancer. The chain links TRBV10-3 to TRBJ2-2, with D unresolved. The CDR3 sequence: CAAPNTGELFF. The CDR3 DNA follows: TGTGCCGCCCCTAACACCGGGGAGCTGTTTTTT.